One and the same sample provided the 20 T cell receptor beta chains below, sequenced in a study of CD8+ T cells in alopecia areata. RNA, once extracted, was reverse transcribed into cDNA for use as the sequencing template. Sequencing was performed with immunoSEQ multiplex PCR; in TCRdb, only in-frame clones are kept and a portion is missing. The sample holds 60,000 to 65,000 clones, about 40% seen once. Sequencing used NKG2D-low CD8+ T cells sorted from blood. These receptors came from a human donor with alopecia areata.

This clone was recorded a few times. A much larger clone differs by one base, so this may be a read error. Other DNA sequences from this sample encode an identical CDR3 as well. V gene TRBV7-9 combines with J gene TRBJ2-2; the D is unclear. This CDR3 has 12 residues. CDR1 SEHNR and CDR2 FQNEAQ come from the germline V gene (reference sequence). V was cut by 5 bases and J by 0 bases, with 1 base left in between. The CDR3 region is CASSPNTGELFF. CDR3 in DNA: TGTGCCAGCAGCCCGAACACCGGGGAGCTGTTTTTT.

V is TRBV13 and J is TRBJ2-3; no firm D call. Per germline, CDR1 PRHDT and CDR2 FYEKMQ (reference sequence). Trimming stripped 3 bases from V and 1 base from J, with 5 bases between. The length of the CDR3 is 13 residues. Here the CDR3 reads CASSFSGTDTQYF. DNA for the CDR3: TGTGCCAGCAGCTTCTCGGGCACAGATACGCAGTATTTT.

This rearrangement joins TRBV29-1 to TRBJ2-7; D possibly corresponds to TRBD1 (6 bases). Trimming removed 0 bases from V and 2 bases from J, with 14 bases in between. Germline V gene lookup returns CDR1 SQVTM and CDR2 ANQGSEA. The CDR3 has 15 amino acids. CDR3 loop: CSVEEGSGHPYEQYF. CDR3 DNA sequence: TGCAGCGTTGAAGAAGGTTCGGGACATCCCTACGAGCAGTACTTC.

The V gene is TRBV29-1, the J gene TRBJ2-3; D might be TRBD1 (5 bases). The germline CDR1 and CDR2 sequences are SQVTM and ANQGSEA. The CDR3 has 13 amino acids. Between the trimmed V and J ends, which lost 5 bases and 0 bases, there was a span of 9 bases. CDR3 coding DNA: TGCAGCGTTCAGACAGATAGCACAGATACGCAGTATTTT. Its translation: CSVQTDSTDTQYF.

This clone appeared a few times. The chain joins TRBV29-1 to TRBJ1-1, with 9 bases aligning to TRBD1. The V gene's germline CDR1 is SQVTM and CDR2 ANQGSEA. Trimming at V came to 5 bases and at J to 8 bases, leaving 9 bases not matched to a gene. The CDR3 extends over 13 amino acids. CDR3 region: CSVKGQGLAEAFF. In DNA, the CDR3 is TGCAGCGTTAAAGGACAGGGGCTGGCCGAAGCTTTCTTT.

This clone was picked up a small number of times. The gene calls are TRBV29-1 and TRBJ2-5; TRBD2 matches 7 bases. From germline, CDR1 is SQVTM and CDR2 ANQGSEA. This CDR3 has 13 amino acids. J lost 2 bases, V lost 3 bases, and 3 bases had no gene match. CDR3 sequence reads: CSVDSGRQETQYF. The CDR3 DNA is TGCAGCGTTGATTCCGGGAGGCAAGAGACCCAGTACTTC. Full variable domain (remainder filled in from reference TRBV29-1 and TRBJ2-5): SAVISQKPSRDICQRGTSLTIQCQVDSQVTMMFWYRQQPGQSLTLIATANQGSEATYESGFVIDKFPISRPNLTFSTLTVSNMSPEDSSIYLCSVDSGRQETQYFGPGTRLLVL.

V gene TRBV4-3 combines with J gene TRBJ2-7; 7 bases agree with TRBD2. Germline CDR1 is LGHNA and CDR2 is YSLEER. With V trimmed by 1 base and J by 6 bases, 3 bases remained unmatched. CDR3 length equals 13 residues. The CDR3 is CASSQVTGGEQYF. The CDR3 nucleotides are TGCGCCAGCAGCCAAGTGACGGGGGGCGAGCAGTACTTC.

This clone came up once. The V gene is TRBV30, the J gene TRBJ2-1; maybe TRBD1 (5 bases). The V and J ends lost 4 bases and 10 bases respectively, with 14 bases between them. The germline V gene has CDR1 GTSNPN and CDR2 SVGIG (reference sequence). The CDR3 runs 12 residues. The CDR3 DNA reads TGTGCCTGGACCGTACTGGGGCGGGAGCAGTTCTTC. It is translated as CAWTVLGREQFF.

The chain recombines TRBV9 with TRBJ1-1, with unresolved D. The V and J ends lost 3 bases and 7 bases respectively, with 7 bases between them. This CDR3 spans 11 amino acids. CDR1 and CDR2 from the germline V gene are SGDLS and YYNGEE. In DNA, the CDR3 is TGTGCCAGCAGCGCGTCCAATGAAGCTTTCTTT. Translation gives CASSASNEAFF.

V is TRBV29-1 and J is TRBJ1-2, with D possibly TRBD1 on 5 matching bases. Germline V gene data show CDR1 as SQVTM and CDR2 as ANQGSEA. CDR3 length: 16 amino acids. Trimming removed 6 bases from V and 2 bases from J, with 22 bases in between. The CDR3 coding sequence is TGCAGCGTAATACCCCCAAGGGGAGGAGGAAACTATGGCTACACCTTC. Translation: CSVIPPRGGGNYGYTF.

In this sample, this clone turned up a few times. The chain is built from TRBV2 and TRBJ2-5, with a tentative D call TRBD1 (5 bases). The CDR3 length is 10 residues. The ends were cut back, 2 bases at V and 10 bases at J, with 5 bases in the middle. CDR1 SNHLY and CDR2 FYNNEI come from the germline V gene. The chain's CDR3 is CASSETGQYF. In DNA form, the CDR3 reads TGTGCCAGCAGTGAAACAGGCCAGTACTTC.

The chain uses TRBV27 and TRBJ2-7; tentatively, D is TRBD2 (6 bases). The CDR3 runs to 13 residues. Germline V gene data show CDR1 as MNHEY and CDR2 as SMNVEV (reference sequence). V lost 4 bases and J lost 5, with 12 bases in between. CDR3 sequence (DNA): TGTGCCAGCAGTTGGGGAGGTAAGGACGAGCAGTACTTC. Its protein is CASSWGGKDEQYF.

This clone showed up many times. The chain has TRBV4-3 and TRBJ2-6, with D uncertain. Trimming took off 3 bases at V and 0 bases at J, with 12 bases between the two ends. The CDR3 covers 17 residues. In germline, CDR1 is LGHNA, CDR2 YSLEER. CDR3 sequence (DNA): TGCGCCAGCAGCCAGGATGACTCACGCTCTGGGGCCAACGTCCTGACTTTC. Translated, it gives CASSQDDSRSGANVLTF.

The chain carries TRBV9 and TRBJ2-1, with no clear D. CDR1 and CDR2 from the germline V gene are SGDLS and YYNGEE. With 0 bases removed from V and 8 bases from J, the gap between germline ends came to 12 bases. The CDR3 has 14 residues. The chain's CDR3 is CASSVEGATYEQFF. The CDR3, as DNA: TGTGCCAGCAGCGTAGAAGGAGCGACCTATGAGCAGTTCTTC.

The chain links TRBV9 to TRBJ2-1; D is unresolved. V lost 0 bases and J lost 10, with 5 bases in between. Germline CDR1 and CDR2: SGDLS and YYNGEE. The CDR3 consists of 11 residues. CDR3 region: CASSVGTEQFF. The CDR3 DNA is TGTGCCAGCAGCGTAGGAACAGAGCAGTTCTTC.

This clone turned up a few times. One end of the junction fails to match germline, which may point to a read error. This sequence joins TRBV6-5 and TRBJ1-5, with 10 bases that match TRBD1. The CDR3 is 16 amino acids. Germline lookup yields CDR1 MNHEY and CDR2 SVGAGI. The CDR3 loop reads CASTYRDRGFNQPQHF. Written as DNA, the CDR3 is TGTGCCAGCACTTACCGGGACAGGGGATTCAATCAGCCCCAGCATTTT.

This chain uses TRBV4-3 with TRBJ2-5; 7 positions match TRBD2. Germline-derived CDR1 and CDR2 are LGHNA and YSLEER. The trim removed 2 bases at V and 0 bases at J, leaving 6 bases unmatched. The CDR3 extends over 16 amino acids. The CDR3 nucleotides are TGCGCCAGCAGCCAAACTAGCGACAACAACCAAGAGACCCAGTACTTC. It encodes CASSQTSDNNQETQYF.

In this sample, this clone turned up a few times. The genes are TRBV29-1 and TRBJ1-1; D might be TRBD1 (5 bases). Germline V gene sequence: CDR1 SQVTM, CDR2 ANQGSEA. V shed 5 bases and J shed 1 base, with 11 bases lying between them. The CDR3 contains 13 residues. CDR3 nucleotides: TGCAGCGTTCGGGGCGGTGGGAACACTGAAGCTTTCTTT. Its protein product is CSVRGGGNTEAFF. The whole variable domain, remainder taken from reference TRBV29-1 and TRBJ1-1, is SAVISQKPSRDICQRGTSLTIQCQVDSQVTMMFWYRQQPGQSLTLIATANQGSEATYESGFVIDKFPISRPNLTFSTLTVSNMSPEDSSIYLCSVRGGGNTEAFFGQGTRLTVV.

This chain joins TRBV4-1 and TRBJ2-2; D is possibly TRBD1 or TRBD2 (6 bases each). This CDR3 comprises 15 residues. V gave up 2 bases and J gave up 5 bases, with 12 bases separating them. Germline CDR1 reads MGHRA; CDR2 reads YSYEKL. The chain's CDR3 is CASSQPGGQTGELFF. The CDR3 DNA follows: TGCGCCAGCAGCCAACCTGGGGGGCAAACCGGGGAGCTGTTTTTT.

The rearrangement links TRBV12-5 to TRBJ1-1; 10 bases map to TRBD1. CDR1 LGHNT and CDR2 FRNRAP come from the germline V gene. V shed 4 bases, J shed 4 bases, and the junction held 6 bases outside the gene matches. CDR3 size: 15 residues. CDR3 in amino acids: CASGSTGGLSTEAFF. The CDR3 nucleotides are TGTGCTAGTGGTTCGACAGGGGGCTTGAGCACTGAAGCTTTCTTT.